This T cell receptor (beta chain) was sequenced for a study of blood T cells in healthy people across ages. Study results and limitations: Age showed a roughly linear inverse relationship with TCR beta diversity per million T cells. The long-lived group displayed more naive CD4+ cells, plus higher diversity, than the aged donors did.

Alongside a J-beta primer mix, a sample-barcoded 5' primer served in a second PCR lasting about 7 to 11 cycles. A single record per CDR3 protein comes from TCRdb applying MiXCR to the 5' RACE reads. The sample yields fewer than 900,000 distinct CDR3 sequences, around 34% seen once. Germline values: CDR1 SGHAT, CDR2 FQNNGV. The CDR3 spans 15 residues. A remark on this clonotype: The antigen remains undetermined.

Sequencing used blood. This sequence joins TRBV11-2 and TRBJ2-5; weak D call: TRBD1 (6 bases). Judging by the DNA end, TRBJ2-7 fits better; the J call may be wrong. This receptor was taken from a man aged 18 to 29 in good health. In nucleotides, the CDR3 is TGTGCCAGCAGCTCAGCAGGGGACCTGACCTACGAGCAGTACTTC. Translated, it gives CASSSAGDLTYEQYF.